This TCR beta chain was recovered during a study of T cell changes during pregnancy in multiple sclerosis. Repertoires were generated with immunoSEQ multiplex PCR, while TCRdb's copy carries only in-frame clones and drops some. The top ten hold around 1.8% of the sample, which has fewer than 90,000 clones, 85% to 95% seen once. The CDR3 has 14 residues. V lost 6 bases and J 0 bases, leaving 9 bases between the germline ends. Germline lookup yields CDR1 SNHLY and CDR2 FYNNEI. This receptor was obtained from a female donor in good health, enrolled as a control in a pregnancy study. Material: peripheral blood, obtained after pregnancy. V and J are TRBV2 and TRBJ1-5; D is possibly TRBD1 (5 bases). CDR3 in amino acids: CASSDRPSNQPQHF. Here the CDR3 DNA reads TGTGCCAGCAGCGACAGACCTAGCAATCAGCCCCAGCATTTT.